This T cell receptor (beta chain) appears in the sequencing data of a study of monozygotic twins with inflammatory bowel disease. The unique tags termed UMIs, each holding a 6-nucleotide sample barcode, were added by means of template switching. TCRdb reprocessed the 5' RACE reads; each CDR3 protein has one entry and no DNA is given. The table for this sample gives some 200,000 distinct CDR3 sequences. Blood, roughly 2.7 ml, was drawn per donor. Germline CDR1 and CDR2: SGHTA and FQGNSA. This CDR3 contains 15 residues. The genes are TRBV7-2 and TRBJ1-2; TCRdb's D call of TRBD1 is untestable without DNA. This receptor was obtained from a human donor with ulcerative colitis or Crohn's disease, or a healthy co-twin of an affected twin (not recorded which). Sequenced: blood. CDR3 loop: CASSSQTRTGHGYTF. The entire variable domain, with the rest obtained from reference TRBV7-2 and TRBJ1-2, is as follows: GAGVSQSPSNKVTEKGKDVELRCDPISGHTALYWYRQSLGQGLEFLIYFQGNSAPDKSGLPSDRFSAERTGGSVSTLTIQRTQQEDSAVYLCASSSQTRTGHGYTFGSGTRLTVV.